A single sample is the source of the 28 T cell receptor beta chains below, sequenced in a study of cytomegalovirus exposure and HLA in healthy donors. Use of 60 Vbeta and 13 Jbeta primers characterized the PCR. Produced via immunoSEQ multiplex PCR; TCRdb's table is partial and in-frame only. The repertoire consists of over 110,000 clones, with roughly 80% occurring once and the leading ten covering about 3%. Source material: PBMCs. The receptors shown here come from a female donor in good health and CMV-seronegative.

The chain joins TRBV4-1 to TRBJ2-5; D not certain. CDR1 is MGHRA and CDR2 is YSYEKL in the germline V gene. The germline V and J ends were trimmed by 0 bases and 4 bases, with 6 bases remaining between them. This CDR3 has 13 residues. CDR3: CASSQERRETQYF. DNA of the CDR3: TGCGCCAGCAGCCAAGAGAGGAGAGAGACCCAGTACTTC.

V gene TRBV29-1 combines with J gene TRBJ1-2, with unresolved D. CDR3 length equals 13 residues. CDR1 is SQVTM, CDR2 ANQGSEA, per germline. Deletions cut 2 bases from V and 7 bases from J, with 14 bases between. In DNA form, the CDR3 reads TGCAGCGTTGAAAAAGGACTTTCGAGTGGCTACACCTTC. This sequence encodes CSVEKGLSSGYTF. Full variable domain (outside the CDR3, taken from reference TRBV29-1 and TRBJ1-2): SAVISQKPSRDICQRGTSLTIQCQVDSQVTMMFWYRQQPGQSLTLIATANQGSEATYESGFVIDKFPISRPNLTFSTLTVSNMSPEDSSIYLCSVEKGLSSGYTFGSGTRLTVV.

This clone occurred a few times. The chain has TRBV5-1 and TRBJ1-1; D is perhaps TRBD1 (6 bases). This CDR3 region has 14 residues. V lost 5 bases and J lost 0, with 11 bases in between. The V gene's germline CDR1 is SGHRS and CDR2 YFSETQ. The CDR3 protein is CASRSQGMNTEAFF. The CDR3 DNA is TGCGCCAGCAGGTCCCAGGGGATGAACACTGAAGCTTTCTTT.

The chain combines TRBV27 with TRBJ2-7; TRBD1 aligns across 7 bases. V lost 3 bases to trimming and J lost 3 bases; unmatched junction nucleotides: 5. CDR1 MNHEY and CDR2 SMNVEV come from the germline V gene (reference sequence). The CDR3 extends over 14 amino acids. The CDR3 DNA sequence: TGTGCCAGCAGTTTCTGGGACAGAGTCTACGAGCAGTACTTC. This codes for CASSFWDRVYEQYF.

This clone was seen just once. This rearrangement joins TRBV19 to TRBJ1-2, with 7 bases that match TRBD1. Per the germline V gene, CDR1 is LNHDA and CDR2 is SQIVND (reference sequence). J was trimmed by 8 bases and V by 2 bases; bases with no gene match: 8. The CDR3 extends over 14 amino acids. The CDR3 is CASSIIRGQTGYTF. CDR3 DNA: TGTGCCAGTAGTATAATTCGGGGACAGACGGGCTACACCTTC.

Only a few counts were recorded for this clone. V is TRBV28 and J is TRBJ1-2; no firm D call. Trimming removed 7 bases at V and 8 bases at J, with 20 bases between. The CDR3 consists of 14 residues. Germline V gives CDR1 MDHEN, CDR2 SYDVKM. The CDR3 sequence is CASNLITSGNGYTF. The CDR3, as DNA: TGTGCCAGCAACTTAATTACTTCCGGGAACGGCTACACCTTC.

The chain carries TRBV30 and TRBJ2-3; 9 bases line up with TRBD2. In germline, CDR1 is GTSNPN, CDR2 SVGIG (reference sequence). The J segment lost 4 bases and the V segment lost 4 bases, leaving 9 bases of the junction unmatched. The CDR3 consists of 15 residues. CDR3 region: CAWNGGGGAADTQYF. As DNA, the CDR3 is TGTGCCTGGAACGGTGGCGGGGGGGCCGCAGATACGCAGTATTTT. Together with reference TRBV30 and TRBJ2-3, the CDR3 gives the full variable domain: SQTIHQWPATLVQPVGSPLSLECTVEGTSNPNLYWYRQAAGRGLQLLFYSVGIGQISSEVPQNLSASRPQDRQFILSSKKLLLSDSGFYLCAWNGGGGAADTQYFGPGTRLTVL.

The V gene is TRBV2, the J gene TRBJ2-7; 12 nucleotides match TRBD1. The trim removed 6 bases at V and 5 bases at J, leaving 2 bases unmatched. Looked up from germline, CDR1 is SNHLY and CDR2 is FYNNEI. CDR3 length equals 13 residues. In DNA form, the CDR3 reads TGTGCCAGCAGGGGGACAGGGGGCAACGAGCAGTACTTC. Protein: CASRGTGGNEQYF. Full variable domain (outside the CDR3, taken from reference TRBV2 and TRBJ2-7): EPEVTQTPSHQVTQMGQEVILRCVPISNHLYFYWYRQILGQKVEFLVSFYNNEISEKSEIFDDQFSVERPDGSNFTLKIRSTKLEDSAMYFCASRGTGGNEQYFGPGTRLTVT.

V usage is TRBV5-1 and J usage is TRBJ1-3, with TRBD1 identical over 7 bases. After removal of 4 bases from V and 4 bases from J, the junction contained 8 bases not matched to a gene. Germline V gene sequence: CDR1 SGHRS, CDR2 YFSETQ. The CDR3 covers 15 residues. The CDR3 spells CASSVGGGDGNTIYF. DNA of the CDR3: TGCGCCAGCAGCGTAGGAGGGGGCGACGGAAACACCATATATTTT.

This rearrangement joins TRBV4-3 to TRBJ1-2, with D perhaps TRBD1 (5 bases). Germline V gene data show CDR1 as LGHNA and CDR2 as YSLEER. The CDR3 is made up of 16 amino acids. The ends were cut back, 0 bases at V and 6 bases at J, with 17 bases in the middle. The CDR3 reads CASSQDHRTKLNGYTF. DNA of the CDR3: TGCGCCAGCAGCCAAGATCATAGGACAAAACTCAATGGCTACACCTTC.

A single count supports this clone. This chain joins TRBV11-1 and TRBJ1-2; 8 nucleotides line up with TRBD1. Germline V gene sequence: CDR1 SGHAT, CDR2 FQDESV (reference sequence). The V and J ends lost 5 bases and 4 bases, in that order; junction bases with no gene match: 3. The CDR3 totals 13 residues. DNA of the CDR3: TGTGCCAGCAGCCCCGGACAGGGCTATGGCTACACCTTC. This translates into CASSPGQGYGYTF.

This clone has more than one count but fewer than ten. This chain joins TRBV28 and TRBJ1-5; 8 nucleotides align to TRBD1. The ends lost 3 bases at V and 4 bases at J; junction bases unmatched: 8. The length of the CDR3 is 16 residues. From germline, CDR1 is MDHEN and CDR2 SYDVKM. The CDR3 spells CASSLTGVEGNQPQHF. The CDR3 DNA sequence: TGTGCCAGCAGTTTGACAGGGGTTGAGGGAAATCAGCCCCAGCATTTT.

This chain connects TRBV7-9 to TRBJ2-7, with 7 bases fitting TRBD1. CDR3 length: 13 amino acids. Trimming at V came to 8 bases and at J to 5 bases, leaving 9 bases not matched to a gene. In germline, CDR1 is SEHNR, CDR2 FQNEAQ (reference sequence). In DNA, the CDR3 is TGTGCCAGCCAGCAGGGGGAATTGGACGAGCAGTACTTC. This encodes CASQQGELDEQYF.

CDR3 loop: CASSGGLAETPRTDTQYF. The CDR3 nucleotides read TGTGCCAGTAGTGGAGGACTAGCGGAGACCCCTCGCACAGATACGCAGTATTTT. The chain couples TRBV19 to TRBJ2-3; 10 nucleotides align to TRBD2. CDR1 and CDR2 from the germline V gene are LNHDA and SQIVND (reference sequence). The CDR3 loop spans 18 amino acids. Trimming at V came to 5 bases and at J to 1 base, leaving 12 bases not matched to a gene.

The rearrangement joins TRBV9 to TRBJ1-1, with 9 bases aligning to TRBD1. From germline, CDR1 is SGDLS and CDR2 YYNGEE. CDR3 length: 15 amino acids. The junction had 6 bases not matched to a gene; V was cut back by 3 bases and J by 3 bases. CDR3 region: CASSGQQGADTEAFF. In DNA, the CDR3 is TGTGCCAGCAGCGGTCAACAGGGGGCTGACACTGAAGCTTTCTTT.

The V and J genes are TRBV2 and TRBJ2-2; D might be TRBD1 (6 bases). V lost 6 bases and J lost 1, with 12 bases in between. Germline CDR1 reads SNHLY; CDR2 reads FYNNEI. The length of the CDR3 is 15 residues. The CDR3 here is CASRTRGQNTGELFF. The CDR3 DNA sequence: TGTGCCAGCAGGACGAGGGGACAGAACACCGGGGAGCTGTTTTTT.

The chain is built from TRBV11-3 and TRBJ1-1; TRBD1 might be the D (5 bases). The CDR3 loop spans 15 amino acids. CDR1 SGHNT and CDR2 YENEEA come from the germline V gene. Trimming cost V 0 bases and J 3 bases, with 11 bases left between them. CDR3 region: CASSLDTGGDTEAFF. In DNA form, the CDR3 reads TGTGCCAGCAGCTTAGACACGGGGGGAGACACTGAAGCTTTCTTT. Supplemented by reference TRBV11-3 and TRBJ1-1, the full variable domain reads EAGVVQSPRYKIIEKKQPVAFWCNPISGHNTLYWYLQNLGQGPELLIRYENEEAVDDSQLPKDRFSAERLKGVDSTLKIQPAELGDSAVYLCASSLDTGGDTEAFFGQGTRLTVV.

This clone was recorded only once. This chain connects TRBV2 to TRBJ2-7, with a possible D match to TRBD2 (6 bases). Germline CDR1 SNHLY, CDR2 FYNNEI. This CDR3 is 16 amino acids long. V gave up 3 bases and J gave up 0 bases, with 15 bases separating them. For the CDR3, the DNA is TGTGCCAGCAGTGAGCCATCTAGCGTTAGCTCCTACGAGCAGTACTTC. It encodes CASSEPSSVSSYEQYF.

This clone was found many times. CDR3 loop: CAIRGGGMTEAFF. CDR3 DNA sequence: TGTGCCATCCGAGGGGGGGGCATGACTGAAGCTTTCTTT. The V and J genes are TRBV2 and TRBJ1-1, with D maybe TRBD1 (6 bases). This CDR3 is built from 13 residues. The germline V gene has CDR1 SNHLY and CDR2 FYNNEI. V was pared by 10 bases and J by 5 bases, with 17 bases between.

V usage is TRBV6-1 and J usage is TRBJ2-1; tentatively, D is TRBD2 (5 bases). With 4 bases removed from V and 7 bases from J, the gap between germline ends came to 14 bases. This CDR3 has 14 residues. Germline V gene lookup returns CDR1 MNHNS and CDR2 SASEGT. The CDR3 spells CASSVQRFGNEQFF. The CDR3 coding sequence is TGTGCCAGCAGTGTACAGCGGTTCGGGAATGAGCAGTTCTTC.

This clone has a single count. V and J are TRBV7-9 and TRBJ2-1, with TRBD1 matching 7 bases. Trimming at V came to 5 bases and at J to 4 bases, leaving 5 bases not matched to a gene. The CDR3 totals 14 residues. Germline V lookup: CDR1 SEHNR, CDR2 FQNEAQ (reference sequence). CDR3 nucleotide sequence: TGTGCCAGCAGCCGGGGACAGAGATACAATGAGCAGTTCTTC. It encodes CASSRGQRYNEQFF.

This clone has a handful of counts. The CDR3 sequence is CASSYSIERGDEQYF. The CDR3, as DNA: TGTGCCAGCAGTTACTCGATCGAGCGGGGGGACGAGCAGTACTTC. The chain combines TRBV6-6 with TRBJ2-7, with 9 bases fitting TRBD2. This CDR3 is 15 amino acids long. Germline lookup yields CDR1 MNHNY and CDR2 SVGAGI (reference sequence). Trimming at V came to 0 bases and at J to 5 bases, leaving 5 bases not matched to a gene.

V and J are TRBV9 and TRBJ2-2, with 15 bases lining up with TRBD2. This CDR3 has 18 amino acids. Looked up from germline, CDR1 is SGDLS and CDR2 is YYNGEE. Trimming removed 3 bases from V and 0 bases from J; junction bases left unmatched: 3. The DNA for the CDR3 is TGTGCCAGCAGCGCCGGACTAGCGGGAGGGGCGAACACCGGGGAGCTGTTTTTT. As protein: CASSAGLAGGANTGELFF. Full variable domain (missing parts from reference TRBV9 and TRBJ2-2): DSGVTQTPKHLITATGQRVTLRCSPRSGDLSVYWYQQSLDQGLQFLIQYYNGEERAKGNILERFSAQQFPDLHSELNLSSLELGDSALYFCASSAGLAGGANTGELFFGEGSRLTVL.

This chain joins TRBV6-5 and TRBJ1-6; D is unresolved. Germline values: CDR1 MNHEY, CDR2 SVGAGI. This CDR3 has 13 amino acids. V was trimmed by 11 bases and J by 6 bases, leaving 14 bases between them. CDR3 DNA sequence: TGTGCCGTCGGGGTGAGCGTTAATTCACCCCTCCACTTT. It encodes CAVGVSVNSPLHF.

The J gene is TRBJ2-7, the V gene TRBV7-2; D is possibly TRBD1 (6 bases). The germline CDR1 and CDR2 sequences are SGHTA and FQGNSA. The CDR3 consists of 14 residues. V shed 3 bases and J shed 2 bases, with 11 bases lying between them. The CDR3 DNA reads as TGTGCCAGCAGCTTCAACAGGGATACCTACGAGCAGTACTTC. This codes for CASSFNRDTYEQYF. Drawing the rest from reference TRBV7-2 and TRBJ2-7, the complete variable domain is GAGVSQSPSNKVTEKGKDVELRCDPISGHTALYWYRQSLGQGLEFLIYFQGNSAPDKSGLPSDRFSAERTGGSVSTLTIQRTQQEDSAVYLCASSFNRDTYEQYFGPGTRLTVT.

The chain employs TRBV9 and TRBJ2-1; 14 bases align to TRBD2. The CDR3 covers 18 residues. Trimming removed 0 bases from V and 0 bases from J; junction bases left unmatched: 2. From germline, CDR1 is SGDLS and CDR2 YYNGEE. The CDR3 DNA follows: TGTGCCAGCAGCGTAGGACTAGCGGGGGGGTACTCCTACAATGAGCAGTTCTTC. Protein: CASSVGLAGGYSYNEQFF.

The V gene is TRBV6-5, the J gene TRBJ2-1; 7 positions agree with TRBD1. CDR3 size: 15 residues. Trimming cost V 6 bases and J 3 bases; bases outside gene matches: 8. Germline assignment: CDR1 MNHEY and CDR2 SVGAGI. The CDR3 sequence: CASRATGAFYNEQFF. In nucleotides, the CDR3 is TGTGCCAGCAGGGCAACAGGGGCTTTCTACAATGAGCAGTTCTTC.

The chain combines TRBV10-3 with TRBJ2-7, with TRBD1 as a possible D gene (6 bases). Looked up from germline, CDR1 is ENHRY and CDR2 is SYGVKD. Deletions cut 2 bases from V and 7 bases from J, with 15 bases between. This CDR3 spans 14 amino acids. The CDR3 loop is CAISEGDMGPEQYF. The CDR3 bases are TGTGCCATCAGTGAGGGGGACATGGGACCGGAGCAGTACTTC.